Listed below are T cell receptor beta chains from one sample, sequenced in a study of cytomegalovirus exposure and HLA in healthy donors. The protocol was immunoSEQ multiplex PCR, while the TCRdb copy is restricted to in-frame clones and leaves out a portion. The table lists 90,000 to 110,000 clones, roughly three quarters of them singletons. Sequencing was performed on PBMCs. These receptors originate from a male donor in good health and CMV-seronegative. Each CDR3 is given with its conserved first and last residue. A D gene is named only where the DNA matches it firmly. Only some rows state a clone size, as once, few, many or a class for expanded clones.

J gene	D gene	clone size	V gene	CDR3 protein	CDR3 DNA
TRBJ1-1	TRBD1	-	TRBV19	CASSIGQGDTEAFF	TGTGCCAGTAGTATCGGACAGGGTGACACTGAAGCTTTCTTT
TRBJ1-4	-	-	TRBV7-6	CASSLEPATNEKLFF	TGTGCCAGCAGCTTAGAGCCTGCTACTAATGAAAAACTGTTTTTT
TRBJ2-1	-	once	TRBV6-5	CASSYWGDDNEQFF	TGTGCCAGCAGTTACTGGGGGGATGACAATGAGCAGTTCTTC
TRBJ1-5	-	-	TRBV6-1	CASSNRVNQPQHF	TGTGCCAGCAGTAACAGGGTCAATCAGCCCCAGCATTTT
TRBJ2-1	TRBD2	few	TRBV10-3	CAISESAGEYHEQFF	TGTGCCATCAGTGAGTCAGCGGGAGAGTACCATGAGCAGTTCTTC
TRBJ2-1	-	-	TRBV7-2	CASSFDIGSYNEQFF	TGTGCCAGCAGCTTTGACATCGGAAGCTACAATGAGCAGTTCTTC
TRBJ2-2	-	-	TRBV19	CASSNSPYNTGELFF	TGTGCCAGTAGTAATTCCCCCTACAACACCGGGGAGCTGTTTTTT
TRBJ1-4	TRBD1	-	TRBV6-4	CASTTDRGGEKLFF	TGTGCCAGCACCACGGACAGGGGTGGTGAAAAACTGTTTTTT
TRBJ2-3	-	-	TRBV29-1	CSVDEGEDTQYF	TGCAGCGTTGACGAGGGGGAAGATACGCAGTATTTT
TRBJ2-2	-	once	TRBV7-2	CASSLAGVVTGELFF	TGTGCCAGCAGCTTAGCGGGAGTGGTGACCGGGGAGCTGTTTTTT
TRBJ2-5	-	few	TRBV21-1	CASSKGGTIQETQYF	TGTGCCAGCAGCAAAGGGGGGACTATTCAAGAGACCCAGTACTTC
TRBJ1-5	-	once	TRBV27	CASSLWGPGNQPQHF	TGTGCCAGCAGTTTATGGGGGCCAGGGAATCAGCCCCAGCATTTT
TRBJ2-5	TRBD2	-	TRBV5-1	CASSTTSGRKTQYF	TGCGCCAGCAGCACCACTAGCGGGAGAAAGACCCAGTACTTC
TRBJ2-1	-	-	TRBV27	CASISWGDNEQFF	TGTGCCAGCATTTCATGGGGGGACAATGAGCAGTTCTTC
TRBJ2-7	-	-	TRBV5-4	CASSSPPPIADFYEQYF	TGTGCCAGCAGCTCCCCACCCCCGATAGCGGACTTCTACGAGCAGTACTTC
TRBJ2-1	TRBD2	-	TRBV4-2	CASSQGTSEDEQFF	TGTGCCAGCAGCCAAGGGACTAGCGAGGATGAGCAGTTCTTC
TRBJ1-5	-	-	TRBV28	CASSPYSNQPQHF	TGTGCCAGCAGTCCCTATAGCAATCAGCCCCAGCATTTT
TRBJ2-7	-	-	TRBV6-5	CASSLVRIGEQYF	TGTGCCAGCAGTCTCGTGAGGATAGGCGAGCAGTACTTC
TRBJ1-4	-	-	TRBV27	CASSSHRAREKLFF	TGTGCCAGCAGTTCCCACAGGGCCAGGGAAAAACTGTTTTTT
TRBJ1-1	TRBD1	-	TRBV5-6	CASRPPGQAPTEAFF	TGTGCCAGCAGACCCCCGGGACAGGCCCCAACTGAAGCTTTCTTT
TRBJ2-1	TRBD2	-	TRBV5-1	CASSFGAGGPRNEQFF	TGCGCCAGCAGCTTTGGTGCGGGAGGGCCCCGCAATGAGCAGTTCTTC
TRBJ2-5	-	once	TRBV7-9	CASSSSVIQETQYF	TGTGCCAGCAGCTCCTCGGTAATCCAAGAGACCCAGTACTTC
TRBJ2-4	-	-	TRBV19	CASSMPGIAKNIQYF	TGTGCCAGTAGTATGCCGGGAATAGCCAAAAACATTCAGTACTTC